The 19 T cell receptor beta chains below were found in one sample sequenced in a study of metastatic and nonmetastatic thyroid tumors. TCRdb used MiXCR to call clones anew from the PCR reads. The table records approximately 31,000 clones, 25% to 35% of them present only once. All patients were treatment-naive before thyroid surgery. Sequencing was done on a sample of blood. The receptors derive from a female donor with papillary thyroid cancer or a benign thyroid nodule (not recorded which). Some clones in this sample may be carry-over from other donors' samples.

This clone was picked up a small number of times. This chain links TRBV19 with TRBJ2-1; D gene uncertain. Trimming took off 0 bases at V and 13 bases at J, with 13 bases between the two ends. Germline assignment: CDR1 LNHDA and CDR2 SQIVND (reference sequence). CDR3 length equals 13 residues. The CDR3 sequence: CASSIEPLLGQFF. In DNA, the CDR3 is TGTGCCAGTAGTATAGAGCCCCTACTGGGCCAGTTCTTC.

This rearrangement joins TRBV6-2 or TRBV6-3 to TRBJ2-2; D call uncertain. V lost 8 bases, J lost 1 base, and 11 bases lay in between. The V gene's germline CDR1 is MNHEY and CDR2 SVGEGT. The CDR3 has 14 amino acids. The CDR3 loop is CASLGHRNTGELFF. DNA for the CDR3: TGTGCCAGCCTGGGTCACCGGAACACCGGGGAGCTGTTTTTT.

The chain is built from TRBV27 and TRBJ1-6, with TRBD1 matching 8 bases. The CDR3 length is 14 residues. V trimming: 6 bases; J trimming: 6 bases; junction bases outside the gene matches: 4. Per germline, CDR1 MNHEY and CDR2 SMNVEV (reference sequence). CDR3 loop: CASSPDRGNSPLHF. The CDR3 nucleotides are TGTGCCAGCAGCCCTGACAGGGGTAATTCACCCCTCCACTTT.

The genes are TRBV30 and TRBJ1-2; 9 nucleotides line up with TRBD1. The J segment lost 4 bases and the V segment lost 3 bases, leaving 9 bases of the junction unmatched. Looked up from germline, CDR1 is GTSNPN and CDR2 is SVGIG (reference sequence). The CDR3 sequence is 15 residues long. The CDR3, as DNA: TGTGCCTGGAGCCCACCGGACAGGGGTTCCTATGGCTACACCTTC. Amino acid sequence: CAWSPPDRGSYGYTF.

This chain connects TRBV5-1 to TRBJ2-3; 8 bases map to TRBD2. In germline, CDR1 is SGHRS, CDR2 YFSETQ. The CDR3 consists of 16 residues. Trimming at V came to 4 bases and at J to 0 bases, leaving 7 bases not matched to a gene. CDR3 sequence reads: CASSPGTRSSTDTQYF. CDR3 nucleotide sequence: TGCGCCAGCAGCCCGGGGACTAGATCTAGCACAGATACGCAGTATTTT.

The chain links TRBV28 to TRBJ1-2; 7 positions match TRBD1. Trimming cost V 1 base and J 4 bases; bases outside gene matches: 12. The CDR3 is 17 residues long. Germline V gene lookup returns CDR1 MDHEN and CDR2 SYDVKM. CDR3 DNA sequence: TGTGCCAGCAGTTTATCTATTGGGGCAGGGGGAAGCTATGGCTACACCTTC. It translates to CASSLSIGAGGSYGYTF.

Ten or more counts support this clone. The chain joins TRBV4-3 to TRBJ1-3; 8 bases agree with TRBD1. The ends lost 1 base at V and 2 bases at J; junction bases unmatched: 1. The CDR3 length is 15 residues. Germline CDR1 and CDR2: LGHNA and YSLEER. The CDR3 nucleotides read TGCGCCAGCAGCCAAGTGGGACAGGCTGGAAACACCATATATTTT. This codes for CASSQVGQAGNTIYF.

This chain uses TRBV30 with TRBJ2-1; D is possibly TRBD1 (5 bases). This CDR3 comprises 16 residues. Germline CDR1 is GTSNPN and CDR2 is SVGIG (reference sequence). The ends were cut back, 3 bases at V and 2 bases at J, with 17 bases in the middle. This CDR3 is CAWRRQFGAPYNEQFF. DNA for the CDR3: TGTGCCTGGAGAAGACAGTTTGGAGCCCCCTACAATGAGCAGTTCTTC.

Judged by abundance, this clone is medium-sized. V is TRBV25-1 and J is TRBJ2-1; D remains unclear. Germline CDR1 and CDR2: MGHDK and SYGVNS. The CDR3 sequence is 15 residues long. V was clipped by 2 bases and J by 7 bases, with 15 bases between them. The CDR3 loop reads CASSEESSYRNEQFF. CDR3 DNA: TGTGCCAGCAGTGAAGAATCCTCCTATCGTAATGAGCAGTTCTTC.

The genes are TRBV2 and TRBJ2-1; 8 bases are shared with TRBD2. V lost 4 bases to trimming and J lost 1 base; unmatched junction nucleotides: 3. The CDR3 covers 15 residues. CDR1 is SNHLY and CDR2 is FYNNEI in the germline V gene. DNA of the CDR3: TGTGCCAGCAGTGGGACTAGCAAGTCCTACAATGAGCAGTTCTTC. Translating gives CASSGTSKSYNEQFF.

The table lists this clone with a few counts. The chain carries TRBV6-8 and TRBJ1-6, with 7 bases aligning to TRBD1. This CDR3 contains 14 residues. Germline trimming cut 5 bases from V and 7 bases from J; bases unmatched to any gene: 5. Per germline, CDR1 MNHGY and CDR2 SAAAGT. In DNA, the CDR3 is TGTGCCAGCAGTAAGACAGGGATAAATTCACCCCTCCACTTT. Translation: CASSKTGINSPLHF.

The V gene is TRBV6-2 or TRBV6-3, the J gene TRBJ2-5; 8 bases match TRBD1. Germline CDR1 reads MNHEY; CDR2 reads SVGEGT. Trimming cost V 6 bases and J 4 bases; bases outside gene matches: 4. The CDR3 spans 13 residues. The CDR3, as DNA: TGTGCCAGCAGCGGACAGGGTGTAGAGACCCAGTACTTC. It encodes CASSGQGVETQYF.

This clone was seen a few times. The germline gene is not matched at one end of the junction; a read error may be the cause. The V and J genes are TRBV6-1 and TRBJ2-7, with TRBD2 identical over 8 bases. This CDR3 spans 14 amino acids. Looked up from germline, CDR1 is MNHNS and CDR2 is SASEGT. The CDR3 loop reads CASRPGGPVDQQYF. In DNA form, the CDR3 reads TGTGCCAGCAGGCCGGGAGGGCCAGTGGACCAGCAGTACTTT.

The sample holds many counts of this clone. The rearrangement uses TRBV30 and TRBJ1-2, with 7 bases matching TRBD1. After removal of 5 bases from V and 2 bases from J, the junction contained 11 bases not matched to a gene. Looked up from germline, CDR1 is GTSNPN and CDR2 is SVGIG (reference sequence). There are 15 residues in the CDR3. The CDR3 DNA follows: TGTGCCTGGGGGGACAGACAATTCCTCAACTATGGCTACACCTTC. This sequence encodes CAWGDRQFLNYGYTF.

This chain joins TRBV9 and TRBJ2-1; no definite D call. Germline-derived CDR1 and CDR2 are SGDLS and YYNGEE. V was cut by 3 bases and J by 7 bases, with 11 bases left in between. There are 13 residues in the CDR3. CDR3 protein: CASSGLVVNEQFF. CDR3 in DNA: TGTGCCAGCAGCGGCCTAGTGGTGAATGAGCAGTTCTTC. The full variable domain, its missing parts supplied by reference TRBV9 and TRBJ2-1, is DSGVTQTPKHLITATGQRVTLRCSPRSGDLSVYWYQQSLDQGLQFLIQYYNGEERAKGNILERFSAQQFPDLHSELNLSSLELGDSALYFCASSGLVVNEQFFGPGTRLTVL.

This chain connects TRBV20-1 to TRBJ1-1, with D possibly being TRBD1 (5 bases). Germline V CDR1 and CDR2: DFQATT, SNEGSKA (reference sequence). There are 13 residues in the CDR3. With 1 base removed from V and 10 bases from J, the gap between germline ends came to 16 bases. In DNA form, the CDR3 reads TGCAGTGCTAGAGCCCCCGGGGCTATCGGAGCTTTCTTT. Its protein product is CSARAPGAIGAFF.

The V gene is TRBV5-4, the J gene TRBJ2-1; 9 bases line up with TRBD2. Trimming cost V 0 bases and J 6 bases; bases outside gene matches: 4. In germline, CDR1 is SGHNT, CDR2 YYREEE (reference sequence). CDR3 length: 15 residues. CDR3 DNA: TGTGCCAGCAGCTTGGCCGCGACTAGCGGCAATGAGCAGTTCTTC. Its protein is CASSLAATSGNEQFF. Full variable domain (missing parts from reference TRBV5-4 and TRBJ2-1): ETGVTQSPTHLIKTRGQQVTLRCSSQSGHNTVSWYQQALGQGPQFIFQYYREEENGRGNFPPRFSGLQFPNYSSELNVNALELDDSALYLCASSLAATSGNEQFFGPGTRLTVL.

The genes are TRBV7-8 and TRBJ2-2; 7 bases line up with TRBD2. There are 14 residues in the CDR3. J gave up 7 bases and V 1 base, and 3 bases lay outside the gene matches. Germline loops: CDR1 SGHVS, CDR2 FQNEAQ. The CDR3 DNA follows: TGTGCCAGCAGCTTAGGGGGAGGGTACGGGGAGCTGTTTTTT. Translated: CASSLGGGYGELFF.

The chain is built from TRBV11-2 and TRBJ2-2; TRBD2 matches at 7 bases. This CDR3 is built from 16 residues. J lost 6 bases, V lost 1 base, and 8 bases had no gene match. Per the germline V gene, CDR1 is SGHAT and CDR2 is FQNNGV. CDR3 loop: CASSLVVGGLSGELFF. The CDR3 DNA is TGTGCCAGCAGCTTAGTGGTGGGAGGGCTGTCCGGGGAGCTGTTTTTT.